One T cell receptor beta chain is described in this entry. V dropped 4 bases and J dropped 3 bases, with 25 bases sitting between them. The CDR3 has 18 amino acids. Germline assignment: CDR1 SGHNT and CDR2 YYREEE (reference sequence). This record belongs to a study of shared clonotypes between healthy human individuals. Assay: immunoSEQ multiplex PCR; the TCRdb copy retains only in-frame clones and omits some. The sample consists of under 2,000,000 clones, roughly 95% of them appearing once. Naive-designated CD8 cells lacked CD45RO, were positively enriched for CCR7, and omitted terminally differentiated effector memory CD45RA+ cells.

The sample consisted of naive CD8+ T cells sorted from blood. This clonotype was obtained from a man aged 18 to 30 in good health. V usage is TRBV5-4 and J usage is TRBJ2-5, with D perhaps matching TRBD1 or TRBD2 (6 bases each). CDR3 amino acids: CASSRRSFWGADKETQYF. DNA of the CDR3: TGTGCCAGCAGCCGCAGGAGTTTTTGGGGGGCCGATAAAGAGACCCAGTACTTC.